This T cell receptor (beta chain) was recorded in a study of T cells in Graves' hyperthyroidism and ophthalmopathy. Amplified regions were TCR beta CDR3 sequences from RNA transcripts. Primed by the HTBI set, a first-round RT-PCR was run on the TCR CDR3. One entry per CDR3 protein, called by TCRdb with MiXCR from the multiplex PCR reads. The table shows 500,000 to 800,000 distinct CDR3 sequences, with about 45% occurring only once. CDR3 length: 14 residues. Per the germline V gene, CDR1 is LNHDA and CDR2 is SQIVND (reference sequence). The source material was peripheral blood or thyroid tissue (not recorded which). The chain uses TRBV19 and TRBJ1-1; a weak D match, TRBD1 (5 bases). The clonotype was recovered from an adult man with Graves' disease, either hyperthyroidism or ophthalmopathy (not recorded which). DNA of the CDR3: TGTGCTAGTGGTTTTGGGGGGTGGGGCACTGAAGCTTTCTTT. It is translated as CASGFGGWGTEAFF.